What follows are 9 T cell receptor beta chains derived from one specimen sequenced in a study of blood T cells in healthy people across ages (dated by TCRdb to between 2014 and 2017). Library prep was done by 5' RACE. Sequenced on an Illumina HiSeq 2500. The second PCR ran for roughly 7 to 11 cycles and used a J-beta primer mix along with a sample-barcoded 5' primer. TCRdb ran its own pipeline on the public reads, namely fastp trimming at Q25 and MiXCR clone calling, and kept in-frame beta chains. Each CDR3 protein gets just one entry, which takes the most common genes and DNA from the rows behind it. The sample table records roughly 1,500,000 distinct CDR3 sequences; approximately 38% of these occur just once. Around 8% of the sample is taken by the ten largest. Input material: blood. All receptors derive from a woman aged 18-35 years in good health.

The chain couples TRBV18 to TRBJ1-4; 10 positions match TRBD1. The CDR3 has 16 amino acids. Germline V gene sequence: CDR1 KGHSH, CDR2 LQKENI. The V and J ends lost 0 bases and 5 bases, in that order; junction bases with no gene match: 3. The CDR3 DNA reads TGTGCCAGCTCACCACCTCCGGGACAGGGGAATGAAAAACTGTTTTTT. It encodes CASSPPPGQGNEKLFF. The variable domain in full, with the rest retrieved from reference TRBV18 and TRBJ1-4, is NAGVMQNPRHLVRRRGQEARLRCSPMKGHSHVYWYRQLPEEGLKFMVYLQKENIIDESGMPKERFSAEFPKEGPSILRIQQVVRGDSAAYFCASSPPPGQGNEKLFFGSGTQLSVL.

This clonotype has more than one count but fewer than ten. The rearrangement links TRBV6-6 to TRBJ1-1, with TRBD1 as a possible D gene (6 bases). The germline V gene encodes CDR1 MNHNY and CDR2 SVGAGI (reference sequence). The length of the CDR3 is 16 residues. The V and J ends lost 2 bases and 0 bases respectively, with 13 bases between them. CDR3 region: CASSYPDDRLNTEAFF. In nucleotides, the CDR3 is TGTGCCAGCAGTTACCCGGACGACAGGCTGAACACTGAAGCTTTCTTT.

This clonotype was observed once. The chain uses TRBV5-4 and TRBJ1-5, with a weak D call TRBD1 (6 bases). The CDR3 length is 14 residues. V was trimmed by 10 bases and J by 4 bases, leaving 18 bases between them. Per germline, CDR1 SGHNT and CDR2 YYREEE (reference sequence). The CDR3 region is CAGSRGGGNQPQHF. In DNA, the CDR3 is TGTGCCGGGTCCCGAGGAGGGGGTAATCAGCCCCAGCATTTT.

The J gene is TRBJ1-4, the V gene TRBV12-3 or TRBV12-4, with D perhaps TRBD1 (6 bases). The CDR3 is 13 amino acids. V lost 7 bases to trimming and J lost 4 bases, with 10 bases between them. The CDR3 DNA follows: TGTGCCAGCAAACCGGACAGTAATGAAAAACTGTTTTTT. Protein product: CASKPDSNEKLFF.

The V gene is TRBV7-9, the J gene TRBJ2-5; TRBD2 agrees at 14 bases. Germline values: CDR1 SEHNR, CDR2 FQNEAQ (reference sequence). This CDR3 is 20 amino acids long. V lost 0 bases to trimming and J lost 1 base; unmatched junction nucleotides: 10. DNA of the CDR3: TGTGCCAGCAGCTTAGCTGGGACTAGCGGGAGCGCGCGAACCCAAGAGACCCAGTACTTC. Protein sequence: CASSLAGTSGSARTQETQYF.

This clonotype was counted between two and nine times. This chain links TRBV20-1 with TRBJ2-7; 7 bases line up with TRBD1. V lost 6 bases and J lost 3; bases outside the gene matches: 11. The CDR3 covers 14 residues. Germline lookup yields CDR1 DFQATT and CDR2 SNEGSKA (reference sequence). CDR3 amino acids: CSASRGQADYEQYF. CDR3 DNA: TGCAGTGCCTCCCGAGGACAGGCAGACTACGAGCAGTACTTC.

This chain connects TRBV4-1 to TRBJ2-3; TRBD2 aligns across 14 bases. This CDR3 is 17 amino acids long. Trimming took 4 bases from V and 0 from J; bases not matched to a gene: 3. Germline V gene lookup returns CDR1 MGHRA and CDR2 YSYEKL. The CDR3 loop is CASSLRTSGGSTDTQYF. In DNA form, the CDR3 reads TGCGCCAGCAGCCTCCGGACTAGCGGGGGGAGCACAGATACGCAGTATTTT.

V and J are TRBV7-2 and TRBJ2-3; no clear D gene. Germline V gene lookup returns CDR1 SGHTA and CDR2 FQGNSA. The V and J ends lost 5 bases and 4 bases respectively, with 7 bases between them. The CDR3 spans 12 residues. CDR3 residues: CASSRLSDTQYF. The DNA for the CDR3 is TGTGCCAGCAGCCGTCTCTCAGATACGCAGTATTTT.

The V gene is TRBV6-1, the J gene TRBJ1-3, with D possibly TRBD1 on 6 matching bases. V was shortened by 5 bases and J by 0 bases, with 17 bases between the two germline ends. The CDR3 length is 17 residues. The germline gives CDR1 MNHNS, CDR2 SASEGT. The DNA of the CDR3 is TGTGCCAGCAGTCTCCGGACAGACGGCCGCTCTGGAAACACCATATATTTT. The encoded protein is CASSLRTDGRSGNTIYF.